This T cell receptor (beta chain) derives from a study of vaccination and CD4 T cells after COVID-19 (dated by TCRdb to 2022 to 2024). Study-wide context: Every convalescent patient had a positive nasal swab PCR test for SARS-CoV-2, with mild disease in 8 to 10 patients and severe disease in one. Six males and four females were included in the convalescent cohort, with two Hispanic individuals, seven Caucasians, two Asians and one multiracial person represented. Each participant got two doses of either the Pfizer-BioNTech BNT162b2 vaccine (n=8) or the Moderna mRNA-1273 vaccine (n=2). Post-COVID blood samples were collected from convalescent patients a median of around 96 days after diagnosis, with a range of roughly 30 to 161 days. Post-vaccine blood samples were obtained a median of approximately 70 days after the second vaccine dose, with a range of about 13 to 250 days. For stimulating the cultures, overlapping spike peptide pools were used, derived from SARS-CoV-2 as well as from the common cold coronaviruses HCoV-NL63, HCoV-OC43 and HCoV-229E. Control cultures used a CEFX viral epitope pool as positive control, an HIV-1 Nef peptide pool as negative control, or no peptide. The spike-specific CD4+ TCR repertoire was compared before and after mRNA vaccination in approximately ten COVID-19 convalescent patients and a handful of infection-naive healthy vaccine recipients. What the research found in general, with its limitations: Only a relatively small number of convalescent patients were included in the study, and early timepoints following natural infection were not analyzed. An increase in the median number of SARS-CoV-2-reactive clonotypes from 20 to 25 after infection to 35 to 40 after vaccination was observed, but the change was not found to be significant. Of the vaccine-specific clones found in convalescent patients, nearly all (304 of 307) were mono-reactive for SARS-CoV-2 spike instead of being cross-reactive with common cold coronaviruses. In convalescent patients, a median approximately 83% of post-vaccine SARS-CoV-2-reactive clones were detected only after vaccination, suggesting vaccine-specific priming.

Libraries were prepared through PCR. At the Johns Hopkins FTIC core, DNA from the cultured CD4+ T cells underwent TCR sequencing with the Oncomine TCR Beta short-read assay. The QIAamp micro DNA kit was used to extract genomic DNA from the cultured CD4+ T cells. The Oncomine TCR Beta libraries from cultured CD4+ T cells were pooled using unique dual indexes and then sequenced on an Illumina iSeq 100. The original methods were these. Non-productive sequences were removed, and CDR3s not starting with C, not ending with F or W, or shorter than 7 amino acids were discarded. Antigen-specific clonotypes were identified with the MANAFEST web application by comparing peptide-stimulated wells with reference and other culture wells. Positive clones required FDR below 0.05, an odds ratio above 5, and productive frequency above 0.1% in at least two of three replicate wells. A clonotype counted as cross-reactive if it showed significant expansion both in the SARS-CoV-2 spike wells and in at least one common cold coronavirus spike condition. Levenshtein distances (stringdist) and unrooted phylogenetic trees (ape) in R version 3.6.1 were used to assess CDR3 homology. TCRdb reworked the public reads: Q25 trimming with fastp, MiXCR clone assembly, productive beta chains retained. A single entry per CDR3 protein holds the most common genes and DNA from its merged rows. The V and J calls here are based on TCRdb, not the publication. Counted in this sample were under 4,500 distinct CDR3 sequences; roughly 35% of them appeared once. 27% of the sample is in the top ten clones.

This clonotype was observed a few times. Its antigen is currently not known. There are no base qualities to consult, and no much larger clone falls within one base. In light of the paper, this sample's treatment or condition label describes: roughly 10-day PBMC culture with coronavirus spike peptide pools or control peptides (ViraFEST assay). To expand antigen-specific T cells with peptide pools and then pick out the expanded clonotypes through TCR sequencing, the study relied on the ViraFEST assay. Positive SARS-CoV-2 PCR tests in the convalescent patients dated from March to December 2020, before Alpha, Beta and Delta variants emerged in the United States. PBMCs were cultured at around 2 million per well in IMDM supplemented with 5% human AB serum and approximately 10 IU/ml IL-2, with 9.5 to 10 ug/ml peptide pools added. On days 3 and 7, half of the culture medium was replaced with fresh IL-2-containing medium. CD4+ T cells were isolated after about 10 days of culture through negative selection using the EasySep CD4+ T cell isolation kit. Ficoll-Paque Plus gradient centrifugation was used to isolate PBMCs from whole blood, and the isolated PBMCs were then either used fresh or cryopreserved at -140C. In general, triplicate wells were set up for every culture condition.

CDR1 MNHNS and CDR2 SASEGT were looked up in the germline V gene. Including the terminal cysteine and phenylalanine, the CDR3 comprises 16 residues. This entry keeps only the CDR3 DNA: 48 bases, framed from base 1. Trimming takes 10 bases from V and 4 bases from J, and the germline ends sit 23 bases apart. Sequenced material: CD4+ T cells from blood, cultured in vitro. This sequence originates from a human donor who had recovered from COVID-19. The sequence joins TRBV6-1 to TRBJ2-1; TRBD2 is perhaps the D gene, given 6 matching bases. Read as DNA, the sequence is TGTGCCAACAGGAGGGCGGAGGCAACCAAATACAATGAGCAGTTCTTC. The resulting protein is CANRRAEATKYNEQFF.